Described below is a single T cell receptor (beta chain) sequence and its context. Its antigen has not been determined. No clone much larger than this one lies a single base away; base qualities are absent. The data originate from a study of cytomegalovirus exposure and HLA in healthy donors (dated by TCRdb to about 2017). Broadly, across the study: An earlier analysis of 587 of the donors reported over 250 Gb of sequence data and 95 million to 140 million unique TCR beta sequences obtained from roughly 170 million T cells. In a later genetic analysis, genome-wide SNP genotypes for about 55% of the 666 donors were used, and that subset was treated as a discovery cohort. Both class I and class II loci were covered by HLA typing, at four-digit resolution. All discovery cohort repertoires had been generated on a single sequencing platform. The study aimed to test whether cataloging public T cell receptors could reveal signatures of past pathogen exposure. In a later analysis, previously published TCR beta repertoires from several hundred donors were re-analyzed and high-resolution HLA genotyping was added so that TCR occurrence patterns could be studied. Among the roughly 370 genotyped donors, around 81% belonged to the genetic ancestry cluster associated with self-reported Caucasian donors. To predict cytomegalovirus infection status, the study brought together high-throughput TCR immunosequencing, statistical association of individual TCRs with disease status, and machine learning. Using immunosequencing, the study profiled T cell repertoires from about 610 subjects and related those repertoires to cytomegalovirus serostatus. In addition to the first cohort of approximately 650 subjects, a separate validation cohort of 120 different subjects was used. A handful of DR-DQ haplotypes were treated as single units for association and clustering because of strong linkage in the cohort. Rather than drawing on any new phenotypic data, the later analysis identified candidate immune exposures from TCR beta sequences and the way those sequences occurred across donors. An earlier analysis of fewer than 750 of the donors used high-throughput TCR beta sequencing to judge whether each TCR beta V gene segment behaved as functional or pseudogenic. An early release covering about 600 HLA-typed donors comprised 250 to 350 gigabases of sequencing data and some 79 million unique TCR sequences. Across roughly 420 genotyped donors of the cohort, an average of roughly 250,000 unique TCR beta nucleotide sequences per donor were sequenced, and roughly 18% of those sequences were non-productive. Donor age, sex, ethnicity and CMV serostatus were compiled alongside the repertoire data. The number of typed donors differed by locus: about 620-640 for A, B, C, DRB1 and DQB1; approximately 530 for DQA1; roughly 600 for DPA1; and 450 to 480 for DPB1. What the study reported, not specific to this receptor: In a later analysis, most CMV-associated TCR beta chains were found to appear HLA-restricted, with HLA associations seemingly driven largely by CMV exposure. Across donors, most TCR sequences were observed very rarely, whereas some public TCRs were present in many individuals. In the study, about 150 TCR beta chains were listed as associated with cytomegalovirus. According to a later analysis, TCR association rates differed among HLA loci, with DRB1 alleles showing the most associated TCRs and HLA-C alleles showing the fewest. In vitro tests confirmed that a few of the cytomegalovirus-associated TCR beta chains recognize cytomegalovirus antigens. According to the authors, the approach could potentially be generalized to other disease states and immunological phenotypes. A further reported finding was that TCR beta sequences accurately predicted the HLA-A and HLA-B alleles for most subjects in the first cohort. Sequencing depth was assumed to be roughly uniform across donors in the presence/absence analyses, though that assumption may not hold. A later genetic analysis associated a missense DCLRE1C variant with V-gene and J-gene trimming of TCR beta chains, and an independent cohort replicated the association. The cohort was sequenced for TCR beta chains only, and without alpha or paired-chain data the features that could be detected were limited. Some IMGT-functional V segments, including TRBV6-2 and TRBV6-3, could not be told apart with the 87-base-pair reads, so those segments were excluded. Immune exposure information for the cohort was limited to CMV serostatus. Linkage disequilibrium might explain the correlated functional status among segregating V segments, but an unknown experimental factor could not be ruled out. Several of the top co-occurrence clusters appeared to be linked to parvovirus B19, influenza, CMV and Epstein-Barr virus, according to a later analysis. At a false discovery rate of 0.05, a later analysis linked 15,000 to 20,000 TCR beta sequences to specific HLA alleles. An earlier analysis of 587 of the donors showed that most TCR beta V segments appeared in productive rearrangements either about 87% or about 30% of the time, which broadly matched IMGT annotations. HLA typing was unavailable for some donors at each locus, so association tests used only the typed subset. Because counts were too low, roughly 17 rarely observed V segments, including chromosome 9 orphons, were left out of the earlier analysis of some 600 of the donors. A later genetic analysis reported fewer N-insertions in productive TCRs among donors in an Asian-associated ancestry cluster than the roughly 650-donor mean. The sequencing pipeline was judged likely to have produced a cluster of highly shared sequence variants as a technical artifact. Cytomegalovirus status was reported to be diagnosed by the classifier with high specificity and sensitivity in both the original and validation cohorts. In a later analysis, HLA-associated TCR beta chains were found to be more clonally expanded and to have lower generation probabilities than equally common non-associated chains. When HLA alleles, especially DR and DQ, strongly co-occurred, TCR associations were difficult to assign to individual alleles.

Reading from cysteine to phenylalanine, the CDR3 counts 14 amino acids. Only the CDR3 region is kept as DNA, spanning 42 bases read in frame from base 1. V has 1 base trimmed and J has 7 bases trimmed; junction bases matching no gene number 8. The germline V gene (reference sequence) sets CDR1 to GTSNPN and CDR2 to SVGIG. The library was built by means of the immunoSEQ multiplex PCR assay. For the multiplex PCR, a mixture combining 60 forward primers for TCR Vbeta segments and 13 reverse primers for TCR Jbeta segments was used. The CDR3 region of rearranged TCR beta genes was amplified from genomic DNA with a multiplex PCR assay. The amplified TCR beta libraries were sequenced on the Illumina HiSeq System as 87-base-pair reads. Regarding the original processing steps: A later analysis tallied approximately 87 million unique TCR beta chains across the 600 to 700 repertoires, and around 12 million of those chains were shared by two or more donors. Raw reads were error-corrected and collapsed into unique sequences by a nearest-neighbor algorithm in which closely related sequences were merged to remove PCR and sequencing errors. V, D and J gene segments were assigned by aligning CDR3 sequences to IMGT reference sequences. For a sequence to be retained, a match of at least six nucleotides to both a V gene segment and a J gene segment was required. A rearrangement counted as productive if the CDR3 had no stop codons and remained in frame with V and J, and every other rearrangement counted as non-productive. CDR3 was defined by IMGT convention, running from the second conserved V-encoded cysteine to the conserved J-encoded phenylalanine. In an earlier analysis of more than 550 of the donors, sequences lacking an unambiguous match to a single V gene segment were excluded. An earlier analysis of 587 of the donors classified V segments as functional when productive rearrangements were above 56.7% and as segregating when the standard deviation between donors was above 5%. A statistical classification framework was built for diagnosing cytomegalovirus status from the catalog of TCR beta chain sequences. A later analysis assigned V and J genes by comparing TCR nucleotide sequences with IMGT/GENE-DB human TR gene sequences. The TCRdist pipeline was used in a later analysis to assign CDR3 sequences and most-parsimonious VDJ recombination scenarios. In a later analysis, each TCR beta chain was defined by its CDR3 amino acid sequence together with its V-gene family, and reads lacking a unique V-gene family were excluded. In a later analysis, 500 to 700 highly shared, low-generation-probability nucleotide sequences were removed to address suspected cross-contamination and a sequencing artifact. A later analysis calculated a clonal expansion index for each public chain from normalized within-repertoire ranks of inferred template counts. In a later analysis, generation probabilities were computed with a VDJ recombination model fitted to out-of-frame rearrangements, and the resulting probabilities were checked against IGoR. In a later analysis, hypergeometric tests were used to score TCR-TCR, TCR-HLA and TCR-CMV co-occurrence, with a repertoire-size bias correction applied to TCR pairs. A later analysis estimated false discovery rates by permuting HLA or CMV assignments 20 times. In a later analysis, co-occurring TCRs were grouped using DBSCAN, with TCRdist sequence similarity added in when clustering inside HLA-allele-positive subsets. Repertoires with fewer than 30,000 or more than 120,000 public chains, plus five repertoires with anomalous nucleotide sharing, were excluded from co-occurrence clustering. TCRdb holds this immuneACCESS table with in-frame rearrangements only. Some clones are missing; in checked studies, unresolved V genes explain under half, and the rest has no known cause. V, J and clone size are taken as reported in that table, and D and trimming were inferred from the DNA itself. The sample table shows 80,000 or so clones, and around 60% are seen once. The biggest ten clones account for roughly 4.5% of the sample.

The cohort comprised under 700 healthy bone marrow donors. All cohort members were sampled while nominally healthy, although unrecorded immune exposures were likely present. The donor tested CMV seropositive, placing the donor among the 289 seropositive members of the cohort. Every donor gave a peripheral blood sample, and the peripheral blood mononuclear cells from that sample were used for TCR beta sequencing. Genomic DNA was extracted from the blood cell samples with the Qiagen DNeasy Blood Extraction Kit. The TCR originated in a male donor in good health and CMV-seropositive. Source material: PBMCs. The rearranged segments are TRBV30 and TRBJ2-7; 9 bases in the junction line up with TRBD1. The DNA is as follows: TGTGCCTGGAGTGCCGGGACAGGGCCGCAGGAGCAGTACTTC. Its protein reads: CAWSAGTGPQEQYF.